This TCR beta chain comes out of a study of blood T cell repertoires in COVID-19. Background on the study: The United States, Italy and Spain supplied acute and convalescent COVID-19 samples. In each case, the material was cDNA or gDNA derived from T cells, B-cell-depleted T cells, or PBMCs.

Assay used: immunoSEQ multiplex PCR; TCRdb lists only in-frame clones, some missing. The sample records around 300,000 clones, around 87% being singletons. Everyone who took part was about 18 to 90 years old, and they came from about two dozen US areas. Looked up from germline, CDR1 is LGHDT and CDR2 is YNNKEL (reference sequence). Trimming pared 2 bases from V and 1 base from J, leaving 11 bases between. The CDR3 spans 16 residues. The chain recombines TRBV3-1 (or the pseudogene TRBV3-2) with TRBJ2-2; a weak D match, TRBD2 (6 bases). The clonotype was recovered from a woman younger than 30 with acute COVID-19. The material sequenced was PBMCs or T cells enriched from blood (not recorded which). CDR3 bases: TGTGCCAGCAGCCAAACAACTAGCCGGAACACCGGGGAGCTGTTTTTT. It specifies CASSQTTSRNTGELFF.